Included here is one TCR beta chain sequence, with context. Profiling relied on immunoSEQ multiplex PCR, and the TCRdb table lists in-frame clones only, not all of them. The sample lists 48,000 or so clones; more than 75% were seen once. The data were obtained in a study of OX40 agonist ivuxolimab in advanced cancers. V shed 5 bases and J shed 2 bases, with 10 bases lying between them. CDR3 length: 13 amino acids. Germline V gives CDR1 MNHEY, CDR2 SVGAGI. The sequencing used CD4+ or CD8+ T cells sorted from blood, collected in a trial of the OX40 agonist ivuxolimab. The J gene is TRBJ2-7, the V gene TRBV6-5, with D perhaps matching TRBD2 (6 bases). The clonotype originates from an adult with an advanced solid tumor such as melanoma, head and neck, liver or kidney cancer. CDR3 amino acids: CASSLLAAYEQYF. The CDR3 coding sequence is TGTGCCAGCAGTCTACTAGCAGCCTACGAGCAGTACTTC.